The source of this T cell receptor (beta chain) is a study of OX40 agonist ivuxolimab in advanced cancers. Study details: Patients with prior anti-PD-1, anti-PD-L1 or anti-CTLA-4 therapy were eligible; 40% had some. Two cutaneous melanoma patients and one hepatocellular carcinoma patient, three in all, had partial responses.

With 3 bases clipped from V and 4 bases from J, the junction kept 4 bases outside the gene matches. Germline V gene sequence: CDR1 MDHEN, CDR2 SYDVKM. CDR3 size: 14 residues. Findings of the study overall: The study found among the lowest clonal expansion in partial responders at 0.1-3.0 mg/kg.

The method was immunoSEQ multiplex PCR; TCRdb's version includes in-frame clones alone and lacks a portion of them. Of 40,000 to 50,000 clones in the sample, approximately 90% are singletons; the top ten hold around half. Notes on this clone: Its antigen is as yet unknown.

The receptor was derived from an adult with an advanced solid tumor such as melanoma, head and neck, liver or kidney cancer. V gene TRBV28 combines with J gene TRBJ2-7, with 9 bases lining up with TRBD1. The specimen comprised CD4+ or CD8+ T cells sorted from blood, sampled in a trial of the OX40 agonist ivuxolimab. The CDR3 bases are TGTGCCAGCAGTTTGGGACAGGGAGGATACGAGCAGTACTTC. It translates to CASSLGQGGYEQYF.